One sample yielded the 16 T cell receptor beta chains listed below, sequenced in a study of blood T cells in healthy people across ages. A second PCR, run for about 6 to 12 cycles, used a sample-barcoded 5' primer plus a J-beta primer mix. MiXCR, applied by TCRdb to the 5' RACE reads, yields one record per CDR3 protein. The data contain 750,000 to 950,000 distinct CDR3 sequences, about a quarter of them singletons. These data were likewise used in another study, on T cells of mothers and their children.

Sequences were obtained from blood. The receptors here all came from a boy aged 10-17 years in good health.

The V call is TRBV7-3, the J call TRBJ2-3, with D possibly matching TRBD1 (6 bases). The CDR3 sequence is 17 residues long. V was pared by 1 base and J by 4 bases, with 18 bases between. Germline-derived CDR1 and CDR2 are SGHTA and FQGTGA. The CDR3 reads CASSLKVGRGYADTQYF. The CDR3, as DNA: TGTGCCAGCAGCTTAAAGGTTGGCAGGGGATACGCAGATACGCAGTATTTT. The complete variable domain, with remaining parts taken from reference TRBV7-3 and TRBJ2-3, reads GAGVSQTPSNKVTEKGKYVELRCDPISGHTALYWYRQSLGQGPEFLIYFQGTGAADDSGLPNDRFFAVRPEGSVSTLKIQRTERGDSAVYLCASSLKVGRGYADTQYFGPGTRLTVL.

In its sample, this clonotype was seen a few times. The chain recombines TRBV7-2 with TRBJ2-3; either TRBD1 or TRBD2 may fit D (6 bases each). V was pared by 6 bases and J by 4 bases, with 20 bases between. The CDR3 totals 16 residues. CDR1 and CDR2 (germline): SGHTA, FQGNSA. CDR3 amino acids: CASRLLGGRNADTQYF. For the CDR3, the DNA is TGTGCCAGCAGGCTTTTAGGGGGGAGGAATGCAGATACGCAGTATTTT.

This clonotype was observed a handful of times. The chain is built from TRBV5-1 and TRBJ2-7; 7 positions agree with TRBD1. CDR3 length: 12 residues. Germline CDR1 reads SGHRS; CDR2 reads YFSETQ. V was pared by 7 bases and J by 8 bases, with 9 bases of the junction left unmatched. The CDR3 region has the DNA TGCGCCAGCGGCATAACAGGGGTGAAGCAGTACTTC. Protein sequence: CASGITGVKQYF. The variable domain in full, completed from reference TRBV5-1 and TRBJ2-7, reads KAGVTQTPRYLIKTRGQQVTLSCSPISGHRSVSWYQQTPGQGLQFLFEYFSETQRNKGNFPGRFSGRQFSNSRSEMNVSTLELGDSALYLCASGITGVKQYFGPGTRLTVT.

The table lists this clonotype with many counts. This chain connects TRBV12-3 or TRBV12-4 to TRBJ1-1; TRBD1 is a possible D gene (6 bases). This CDR3 region has 13 residues. Trimming removed 2 bases from V and 6 bases from J, with 10 bases in between. The CDR3 nucleotides read TGTGCCAGCAGTTTAAGACAGGCCCCTGAAGCTTTCTTT. This encodes CASSLRQAPEAFF.

The CDR3 coding sequence is TGTGCCAGCAGTGAGGACAGGGGGGGCTACACCTTC. This gives the protein CASSEDRGGYTF. This chain joins TRBV2 and TRBJ1-2; 10 bases map to TRBD1. Germline CDR1 reads SNHLY; CDR2 reads FYNNEI. Unmatched junction bases numbered 0, after V lost 3 bases and J lost 8 bases. This CDR3 is 12 amino acids long.

This clonotype was seen repeatedly, ten times or more. J is TRBJ1-4 and V is TRBV12-3 or TRBV12-4; perhaps TRBD1 as D (6 bases). The CDR3 totals 14 residues. The V and J ends lost 8 bases and 3 bases respectively, with 13 bases between them. The CDR3 sequence is CASGPGESNEKLFF. CDR3 nucleotide sequence: TGTGCCAGCGGGCCAGGGGAGTCTAATGAAAAACTGTTTTTT.

The chain recombines TRBV2 with TRBJ1-5; D is uncertain. The length of the CDR3 is 14 residues. Trimming removed 3 bases at V and 2 bases at J, with 8 bases between. Germline V CDR1 and CDR2: SNHLY, FYNNEI. The CDR3 DNA reads TGTGCCAGCAGTGATGGTCGGGGCAATCAGCCCCAGCATTTT. It specifies CASSDGRGNQPQHF.

The chain carries TRBV12-3 or TRBV12-4 and TRBJ1-4, with a tentative D call TRBD1 (5 bases). Trimming left V 7 bases short and J 7 bases short, with 16 bases between. The CDR3 consists of 14 residues. CDR3 loop: CASTSMGVGEKLFF. In DNA form, the CDR3 reads TGTGCCAGCACTTCGATGGGGGTTGGTGAAAAACTGTTTTTT.

This clonotype has a handful of counts. CDR3 sequence (DNA): TGTGCCAGCACGTCCGGGGAGGGCTATGGCTACACCTTC. Translating it yields CASTSGEGYGYTF. The rearrangement links TRBV12-3 or TRBV12-4 to TRBJ1-2; D unresolved. The CDR3 extends over 13 amino acids. The V end was cut by 7 bases, the J end by 4 bases, with 13 bases between.

The chain is built from TRBV5-1 and TRBJ1-1, with D maybe TRBD1 (5 bases). CDR1 is SGHRS, CDR2 YFSETQ, per germline. This CDR3 spans 15 amino acids. Trimming cost V 4 bases and J 1 base, with 14 bases left between them. The CDR3 bases are TGCGCCAGCAGCCCTGCAGGGAGGGGGAACACTGAAGCTTTCTTT. This encodes CASSPAGRGNTEAFF.

The V call is TRBV28, the J call TRBJ2-5, with 7 bases matching TRBD2. TRBJ2-1 matches the DNA end more closely, so the J call is doubtful. This CDR3 has 18 residues. The germline V gene encodes CDR1 MDHEN and CDR2 SYDVKM. The CDR3 bases are TGTGCCAGCAGTTTTAGCCGGCTAGCGGACCCTACGATGAAGGAGCAGTTCTTC. Protein: CASSFSRLADPTMKEQFF.

The chain recombines TRBV3-1 with TRBJ2-5; TRBD2 agrees at 8 bases. V lost 8 bases and J lost 5; bases outside the gene matches: 10. The CDR3 spans 14 residues. CDR1 LGHDT and CDR2 YNNKEL come from the germline V gene (reference sequence). This chain's CDR3 is CASSPQRGTETQYF. For the CDR3, the DNA is TGTGCCAGCTCTCCTCAGCGGGGGACCGAGACCCAGTACTTC.

There are a few counts of this clonotype. The rearrangement links TRBV5-1 to TRBJ2-5, with unresolved D. CDR1 and CDR2 (germline): SGHRS, YFSETQ. The ends were cut back, 2 bases at V and 4 bases at J, with 12 bases in the middle. The CDR3 spans 14 residues. The CDR3 protein is CASSFGSLPETQYF. The CDR3 DNA reads TGCGCCAGCAGCTTTGGCTCGCTTCCAGAGACCCAGTACTTC.

This chain uses TRBV12-3 or TRBV12-4 with TRBJ2-1; D is perhaps TRBD1 or TRBD2 (5 bases each). V was pared by 5 bases and J by 14 bases, with 16 bases between. The CDR3 is 12 residues long. The CDR3 loop is CASSRTGAGEFF. The CDR3 DNA reads TGTGCCAGCAGTCGGACTGGGGCGGGTGAGTTCTTC.

The V and J genes are TRBV5-1 and TRBJ1-2; D uncertain. CDR3 length: 13 residues. CDR1 and CDR2 (germline): SGHRS, YFSETQ. V was pared by 0 bases and J by 3 bases, with 6 bases between. In DNA form, the CDR3 reads TGCGCCAGCAGCTTGGGGGAGTACTATGGCTACACCTTC. It is translated as CASSLGEYYGYTF.

The V and J genes are TRBV4-1 and TRBJ2-3; perhaps TRBD1 as D (5 bases). Germline V gene sequence: CDR1 MGHRA, CDR2 YSYEKL. Deletions cut 1 base from V and 6 bases from J, with 14 bases between. This CDR3 is built from 15 residues. The CDR3 DNA reads as TGCGCCAGCAGCCAAGGACAGCGCACTATGGATACGCAGTATTTT. Translating it yields CASSQGQRTMDTQYF.